What follows are 13 T cell receptor beta chains derived from one specimen sequenced in a study of blood T cell repertoires in COVID-19. Some clones are missing from TCRdb's copy, which holds only in-frame ones; the method was immunoSEQ multiplex PCR. The sample holds about 250,000 clones, around 83% seen once. What was sequenced was PBMCs or T cells enriched from blood (not recorded which). The source of these receptors is a woman in her fifties or sixties who had been exposed to COVID-19.

This clone was seen more than once but under ten times. This rearrangement joins TRBV5-1 to TRBJ2-2; 7 bases match TRBD1. The CDR3 contains 16 residues. The V and J ends lost 4 bases and 4 bases, in that order; junction bases with no gene match: 10. The V gene's germline CDR1 is SGHRS and CDR2 YFSETQ. The CDR3 loop reads CASSNGQVASTGELFF. CDR3 coding DNA: TGCGCCAGCAGCAACGGACAGGTTGCGAGCACCGGGGAGCTGTTTTTT.

The V gene is TRBV30, the J gene TRBJ1-3; 8 bases map to TRBD1. The CDR3 extends over 16 amino acids. The germline V gene encodes CDR1 GTSNPN and CDR2 SVGIG (reference sequence). The V segment lost 0 bases and the J segment 3 bases; nucleotides outside the gene matches: 7. CDR3 sequence: CAWSVGQGGGGNTIYF. The CDR3 DNA reads TGTGCCTGGAGTGTAGGACAGGGCGGAGGTGGAAACACCATATATTTT.

This chain links TRBV5-1 with TRBJ1-1, with D hard to call. V gave up 9 bases and J gave up 2 bases, with 11 bases separating them. The CDR3 totals 12 residues. Germline V gives CDR1 SGHRS, CDR2 YFSETQ. This CDR3 is CATGEDNTEAFF. CDR3 nucleotides: TGCGCCACCGGCGAGGATAACACTGAAGCTTTCTTT. Complete variable domain (other parts from reference TRBV5-1 and TRBJ1-1): KAGVTQTPRYLIKTRGQQVTLSCSPISGHRSVSWYQQTPGQGLQFLFEYFSETQRNKGNFPGRFSGRQFSNSRSEMNVSTLELGDSALYLCATGEDNTEAFFGQGTRLTVV.

The gene calls are TRBV15 and TRBJ1-5, with TRBD1 identical over 8 bases. This CDR3 region has 14 residues. The ends lost 3 bases at V and 8 bases at J; junction bases unmatched: 6. Germline-derived CDR1 and CDR2 are LNHNV and YYDKDF (reference sequence). This chain's CDR3 is CATSSGQGREPQHF. CDR3 DNA: TGTGCCACCAGCAGTGGACAGGGAAGGGAGCCCCAGCATTTT.

This chain links TRBV5-4 with TRBJ2-3; D not certain. Trimming pared 0 bases from V and 2 bases from J, leaving 7 bases between. Germline lookup yields CDR1 SGHNT and CDR2 YYREEE (reference sequence). The CDR3 sequence is 14 residues long. Written as DNA, the CDR3 is TGTGCCAGCAGCTTGGAGCACCCCACAGATACGCAGTATTTT. Translated, it gives CASSLEHPTDTQYF.

V gene TRBV5-1 combines with J gene TRBJ1-6; the match to TRBD1 covers 9 bases. V was pared by 5 bases and J by 10 bases, with 10 bases of the junction left unmatched. Germline CDR1 is SGHRS and CDR2 is YFSETQ. The CDR3 runs 15 residues. The CDR3 sequence is CASSESQTGGSPLHF. The DNA of the CDR3 is TGCGCCAGCAGTGAATCGCAGACAGGGGGATCACCCCTCCACTTT.

The rearrangement links TRBV5-4 to TRBJ2-5, with 13 bases aligning to TRBD2. The germline V gene has CDR1 SGHNT and CDR2 YYREEE (reference sequence). This CDR3 region has 17 residues. The J segment lost 5 bases and the V segment lost 4 bases, leaving 11 bases of the junction unmatched. The CDR3: CASSTGLAGTPVETQYF. For the CDR3, the DNA is TGTGCCAGCAGCACGGGACTAGCGGGGACACCCGTTGAGACCCAGTACTTC.

The chain employs TRBV5-1 and TRBJ1-6; perhaps TRBD1 as D (6 bases). The CDR3 loop spans 19 amino acids. Germline loops: CDR1 SGHRS, CDR2 YFSETQ. The germline V and J ends were trimmed by 1 base and 0 bases, with 17 bases remaining between them. Here the CDR3 DNA reads TGCGCCAGCAGCTTGCAGAGCAGGGGCCAGAGCTCCTATAATTCACCCCTCCACTTT. Its protein product is CASSLQSRGQSSYNSPLHF.

Only a few counts were recorded for this clone. The sample has other DNA sequences that encode this CDR3 too. The chain employs TRBV9 and TRBJ1-1, with D unclear. Germline loops: CDR1 SGDLS, CDR2 YYNGEE. The CDR3 covers 13 residues. V lost 2 bases to trimming and J lost 4 bases, with 9 bases between them. CDR3 sequence (DNA): TGTGCCAGCAGCGTTGGGCCGAGCACTGAAGCTTTCTTT. Its translation: CASSVGPSTEAFF.

The chain employs TRBV6-5 and TRBJ2-7; possible D gene TRBD1, 5 bases. Germline CDR1 reads MNHEY; CDR2 reads SVGAGI. The CDR3 sequence is 12 residues long. V lost 6 bases and J 2 bases, leaving 8 bases between the germline ends. The CDR3 region has the DNA TGTGCCAGCAGGCAGGGCACCTACGAGCAGTACTTC. As protein: CASRQGTYEQYF.

This clone occurred once. The V gene is TRBV19, the J gene TRBJ2-7, with TRBD2 matching 11 bases. The CDR3 is made up of 16 amino acids. J lost 3 bases, V lost 3 bases, and 7 bases had no gene match. Germline loops: CDR1 LNHDA, CDR2 SQIVND (reference sequence). The CDR3 DNA reads as TGTGCCAGTAGTATCCTAGCGGGGGGATCAAGCTACGAGCAGTACTTC. Its translation is CASSILAGGSSYEQYF.

The chain joins TRBV7-3 to TRBJ2-1; weak D call: TRBD1 (6 bases). CDR1 SGHTA and CDR2 FQGTGA come from the germline V gene. Trimming pared 5 bases from V and 7 bases from J, leaving 21 bases between. This CDR3 contains 16 residues. The CDR3 reads CASSPGSGARGNEQFF. The DNA for the CDR3 is TGTGCCAGCAGCCCCGGGTCAGGGGCCCGAGGAAATGAGCAGTTCTTC.

The gene calls are TRBV18 and TRBJ1-1, with 10 bases that match TRBD1. The CDR3 spans 15 residues. V was clipped by 1 base and J by 11 bases; unmatched bases: 10. Per germline, CDR1 KGHSH and CDR2 LQKENI. In DNA, the CDR3 is TGTGCCAGCTCACCACGGGGACAGGGGAGGAGGGACGCTTTCTTT. Translated: CASSPRGQGRRDAFF.